Listed here are 10 T cell receptor beta chains from one sample, sequenced in a study of patients and donors after allogeneic stem cell transplantation. TCRdb ran MiXCR on the RT-PCR reads and lists one entry per CDR3 protein. The data show about 160,000 distinct CDR3 sequences, with 30% seen just once and approximately 3% held by the top ten. Specimen: blood, either unsorted or a sorted T cell fraction (not recorded which). The receptors were sampled from a human donor who was either an allogeneic HSCT recipient or a stem cell or donor lymphocyte infusion donor (not recorded which). It is not recorded whose cells these are; they may come from a transplant donor.

Points on this clonotype: The junction departs from the called germline gene at one end, perhaps through a read error. This sequence joins TRBV29-1 and TRBJ1-1; unclear D gene. Per germline, CDR1 SQVTM and CDR2 ANQGSEA. The CDR3 is 8 residues long. The CDR3 DNA sequence: TGCAGCGTGGAAGCAGCTTTCTTT. The encoded protein is CSVEAAFF.

In this sample, this clonotype turned up a few times. The rearrangement uses TRBV7-8 and TRBJ1-2; no firm D call. The CDR3 extends over 13 amino acids. V gave up 5 bases and J gave up 7 bases, with 14 bases separating them. Germline CDR1 SGHVS, CDR2 FQNEAQ. The chain's CDR3 is CASSTAQDFGYTF. The CDR3 nucleotides are TGTGCCAGCAGCACGGCGCAGGATTTTGGCTACACCTTC. Looking up the rest from reference TRBV7-8 and TRBJ1-2 gives the full variable domain: GAGVSQSPRYKVAKRGQDVALRCDPISGHVSLFWYQQALGQGPEFLTYFQNEAQLDKSGLPSDRFFAERPEGSVSTLKIQRTQQEDSAVYLCASSTAQDFGYTFGSGTRLTVV.

The sample holds a few counts of this clonotype. The genes are TRBV27 and TRBJ2-6; 11 bases are shared with TRBD2. Germline V gene sequence: CDR1 MNHEY, CDR2 SMNVEV (reference sequence). CDR3 length equals 19 residues. The junction had 7 bases not matched to a gene; V was cut back by 3 bases and J by 0 bases. CDR3 region: CASSFETSGIPSGANVLTF. Written as DNA, the CDR3 is TGTGCCAGCAGTTTTGAGACTAGCGGGATCCCCTCTGGGGCCAACGTCCTGACTTTC.

This clonotype was found many times. The gene calls are TRBV12-3 or TRBV12-4 and TRBJ1-1; D gene uncertain. The CDR3 has 16 amino acids. Trimming left V 5 bases short and J 1 base short, with 17 bases between. Here the CDR3 reads CASSHTLILENTEAFF. The CDR3 region has the DNA TGTGCCAGCAGTCATACCCTCATACTAGAGAACACTGAAGCTTTCTTT.

The chain joins TRBV20-1 to TRBJ2-1, with 8 bases aligning to TRBD2. Trimming cost V 4 bases and J 3 bases; bases outside gene matches: 5. Germline V gene lookup returns CDR1 DFQATT and CDR2 SNEGSKA (reference sequence). The length of the CDR3 is 14 residues. The CDR3 DNA reads TGCAGTGCTATCGCGGGAGGCCTCTACAATGAGCAGTTCTTC. Translating gives CSAIAGGLYNEQFF.

The gene calls are TRBV20-1 and TRBJ1-1; weak D call: TRBD1 (5 bases). This CDR3 spans 16 amino acids. The ends were cut back, 0 bases at V and 1 base at J, with 15 bases in the middle. Germline CDR1 is DFQATT and CDR2 is SNEGSKA (reference sequence). The CDR3 protein is CSARDWLSTGNTEAFF. In DNA form, the CDR3 reads TGCAGTGCTAGAGATTGGTTGAGTACAGGGAACACTGAAGCTTTCTTT.

J is TRBJ1-3 and V is TRBV7-2; D unclear. In germline, CDR1 is SGHTA, CDR2 FQGNSA. With 4 bases removed from V and 0 bases from J, the gap between germline ends came to 16 bases. The CDR3 sequence is 17 residues long. The CDR3 region has the DNA TGTGCCAGCAGCTCCCCTCCCGGACTGAGCTCTGGAAACACCATATATTTT. Translated, it gives CASSSPPGLSSGNTIYF.

The chain employs TRBV2 and TRBJ2-7; TRBD2 matches 12 bases. The CDR3 extends over 17 amino acids. The ends lost 6 bases at V and 4 bases at J; junction bases unmatched: 13. Germline values: CDR1 SNHLY, CDR2 FYNNEI. The chain's CDR3 is CASRKSWTSGILYEQYF. Written as DNA, the CDR3 is TGTGCCAGCAGGAAGTCTTGGACTAGCGGGATACTGTACGAGCAGTACTTC.

This chain connects TRBV28 to TRBJ1-1; D gene ambiguous. Germline-derived CDR1 and CDR2 are MDHEN and SYDVKM. There are 12 residues in the CDR3. V lost 0 bases, J lost 6 bases, and 5 bases lay in between. Written as DNA, the CDR3 is TGTGCCAGCAGTTTATGGGGCGCTGAAGCTTTCTTT. Amino acids: CASSLWGAEAFF. Drawing the rest from reference TRBV28 and TRBJ1-1, the complete variable domain is DVKVTQSSRYLVKRTGEKVFLECVQDMDHENMFWYRQDPGLGLRLIYFSYDVKMKEKGDIPEGYSVSREKKERFSLILESASTNQTSMYLCASSLWGAEAFFGQGTRLTVV.

The rearrangement joins TRBV15 to TRBJ1-5; D not resolved. In germline, CDR1 is LNHNV, CDR2 YYDKDF (reference sequence). Trimming left V 0 bases short and J 7 bases short, with 13 bases between. CDR3 length: 15 amino acids. This chain's CDR3 is CATSRDYGVVQPQHF. The CDR3 nucleotides read TGTGCCACCAGCAGAGATTACGGGGTTGTACAGCCCCAGCATTTT. Full variable domain (remainder filled in from reference TRBV15 and TRBJ1-5): DAMVIQNPRYQVTQFGKPVTLSCSQTLNHNVMYWYQQKSSQAPKLLFHYYDKDFNNEADTPDNFQSRRPNTSFCFLDIRSPGLGDTAMYLCATSRDYGVVQPQHFGDGTRLSIL.